The source of this TCR beta chain is a study of CD4+ T cells in melanoma (dated 2022 in TCRdb). Background for the entire study: The study examined neoantigen-specific CD4+ T cells in human melanoma.

Measured from the cysteine to the phenylalanine, the CDR3 is 16 residues long. The retained sequence is limited to the CDR3, 48 bases, with the frame set at the first base. Looking up the germline V gene yields CDR1 SGHDN and CDR2 FVKESK. Cut back by 6 bases and 3 bases, the V and J ends lie 17 bases apart. General conclusions and limits of the study: Neoantigen-specific CD4+ T cells were reported to be correlated with the function of CD8+ T cells, macrophages and B cells. According to the report, neoantigen-specific CD4+ T cells in melanoma displayed diverse differentiation states.

This clone was counted between two and nine times. What this receptor recognizes is not known. No quality values exist for individual bases; no much larger clone is one base distant. The donors were people with melanoma. Library generation was performed with the immunoSEQ multiplex PCR assay. Here the immuneACCESS table is served through TCRdb, limited to in-frame sequences with V and J called. Missing clones are a known gap in these copies; in checked studies unresolved V genes cover under half, and the rest lacks a known reason. The sample data list several thousand clones, and around two thirds of these were observed just once. The top ten hold about a sixth of the sample.

Sequenced: cells from a culture (not recorded whether cultured in vitro). This receptor was taken from a human donor with melanoma. The V and J genes are TRBV14 and TRBJ2-2; the D gene is perhaps TRBD1, from 5 matching bases. The bases are TGTGCCAGCAGTCCCTGGGGCAGAGAGCACACCGGGGAGCTGTTTTTT. Its protein reads: CASSPWGREHTGELFF.